One and the same sample provided the 31 T cell receptor beta chains below, sequenced in a study of T cell responses to AZD1222 COVID-19 vaccine. The table came from immunoSEQ multiplex PCR; TCRdb's copy has only in-frame clones and leaves some out. The sample gives approximately 150,000 clones, 86% of which show up once; around 5% is in the top ten. The sequencing used peripheral blood, collected 28 days after the second AZD1222 dose. Every receptor here comes from an adult who received the AZD1222 COVID-19 vaccine.

This chain uses TRBV5-6 with TRBJ2-3, with a possible D match to TRBD2 (6 bases). Trimming pared 4 bases from V and 0 bases from J, leaving 21 bases between. The CDR3 has 18 amino acids. Germline loops: CDR1 SGHDT, CDR2 YYEEEE. The CDR3 protein is CASSPGVGLARSTDTQYF. For the CDR3, the DNA is TGTGCCAGCAGCCCGGGGGTCGGGCTAGCACGTAGCACAGATACGCAGTATTTT. Using reference TRBV5-6 and TRBJ2-3 for the parts outside the CDR3, the full variable domain is DAGVTQSPTHLIKTRGQQVTLRCSPKSGHDTVSWYQQALGQGPQFIFQYYEEEERQRGNFPDRFSGHQFPNYSSELNVNALLLGDSALYLCASSPGVGLARSTDTQYFGPGTRLTVL.

The J gene is TRBJ2-1, the V gene TRBV28, with 9 positions matching TRBD1. CDR1 is MDHEN and CDR2 is SYDVKM in the germline V gene. The CDR3 spans 15 residues. Germline trimming cut 6 bases from V and 7 bases from J; bases unmatched to any gene: 10. The CDR3 DNA is TGTGCCAGCAGAAGGGACAGGGTTGTGGTGAATGAGCAGTTCTTC. Amino acid sequence: CASRRDRVVVNEQFF.

This clone showed up just once. V and J are TRBV3-1 (or the pseudogene TRBV3-2) and TRBJ1-2, with D unresolved. Trimming removed 5 bases at V and 4 bases at J, with 11 bases between. This CDR3 is built from 13 residues. Looked up from germline, CDR1 is LGHDT and CDR2 is YNNKEL (reference sequence). The CDR3 DNA is TGTGCCAGCAGCTTATATTATCTCTATGGCTACACCTTC. It specifies CASSLYYLYGYTF.

The chain carries TRBV27 and TRBJ2-1; D may be TRBD1 or TRBD2 (5 bases each). Trimming removed 5 bases at V and 9 bases at J, with 11 bases between. There are 12 residues in the CDR3. The germline gives CDR1 MNHEY, CDR2 SMNVEV (reference sequence). CDR3 residues: CASSRWDAEQFF. The CDR3 DNA reads TGTGCCAGCAGTAGGTGGGACGCTGAGCAGTTCTTC.

The rearrangement uses TRBV27 and TRBJ2-2; TRBD2 is a possible D gene (5 bases). Germline values: CDR1 MNHEY, CDR2 SMNVEV (reference sequence). V dropped 2 bases and J dropped 2 bases, with 9 bases sitting between them. This CDR3 spans 15 amino acids. The CDR3 is CASSLVGANTGELFF. Here the CDR3 DNA reads TGTGCCAGCAGTTTAGTGGGAGCCAACACCGGGGAGCTGTTTTTT.

The gene calls are TRBV6-5 and TRBJ2-3; maybe TRBD2 (6 bases). This CDR3 contains 12 residues. Trimming shortened V by 6 bases and J by 13 bases, and 17 bases separated the two germline ends. CDR1 and CDR2 (germline): MNHEY, SVGAGI. CDR3 nucleotide sequence: TGTGCCAGCAGCGTTGGACTAACCCAAGAGTATTTT. It yields the protein CASSVGLTQEYF.

The chain employs TRBV10-3 and TRBJ1-5, with D possibly matching TRBD1 (6 bases). The germline gives CDR1 ENHRY, CDR2 SYGVKD. The CDR3 runs to 15 residues. Trimming pared 2 bases from V and 10 bases from J, leaving 18 bases between. This CDR3 is CAISETRTESFPQHF. The CDR3 DNA reads TGTGCCATCAGTGAGACTCGGACAGAATCCTTTCCCCAGCATTTT.

V usage is TRBV2 and J usage is TRBJ1-6; weak D call: TRBD1 (5 bases). This CDR3 contains 15 residues. Germline CDR1 is SNHLY and CDR2 is FYNNEI. V was trimmed by 1 base and J by 9 bases, leaving 13 bases between them. DNA of the CDR3: TGTGCCAGCAGTGAAGGGGGGGGGACCCGTTCACCCCTCCACTTT. Its protein is CASSEGGGTRSPLHF.

V is TRBV28 and J is TRBJ1-6; no clear D. Germline V CDR1 and CDR2: MDHEN, SYDVKM. There are 11 residues in the CDR3. V lost 4 bases, J lost 9 bases, and 4 bases lay in between. The CDR3 spells CASSSVSPLHF. DNA for the CDR3: TGTGCCAGCAGTTCCGTTTCACCCCTCCACTTT. Combining the CDR3 with reference TRBV28 and TRBJ1-6 gives the whole variable domain DVKVTQSSRYLVKRTGEKVFLECVQDMDHENMFWYRQDPGLGLRLIYFSYDVKMKEKGDIPEGYSVSREKKERFSLILESASTNQTSMYLCASSSVSPLHFGNGTRLTVT.

The gene calls are TRBV9 and TRBJ2-1; 7 positions match TRBD1. There are 13 residues in the CDR3. Per the germline V gene, CDR1 is SGDLS and CDR2 is YYNGEE. The V gene end was trimmed by 7 bases and the J gene end by 5 bases; junction bases not matched to a gene: 6. The DNA of the CDR3 is TGTGCCAGCGGGAAGGGGGCGCACAATGAGCAGTTCTTC. Protein: CASGKGAHNEQFF.

This clone was found once. The chain carries TRBV6-2 or TRBV6-3 and TRBJ2-7; D remains ambiguous. This CDR3 spans 12 amino acids. The germline CDR1 and CDR2 sequences are MNHEY and SVGEGT. V was clipped by 6 bases and J by 9 bases, with 15 bases between them. The CDR3 DNA sequence: TGTGCCAGCAGCTCCCCCTATCTCGGGCAGTACTTC. It is translated as CASSSPYLGQYF.

V gene TRBV6-1 combines with J gene TRBJ1-1; D perhaps matches TRBD1 (5 bases). The CDR3 spans 15 residues. CDR1 is MNHNS, CDR2 SASEGT, per germline. Trimming cost V 3 bases and J 6 bases, with 17 bases left between them. CDR3: CASSESPGLIAEAFF. In nucleotides, the CDR3 is TGTGCCAGCAGTGAGAGTCCGGGACTTATAGCTGAAGCTTTCTTT.

This rearrangement joins TRBV6-5 to TRBJ2-7; D remains unclear. V lost 4 bases, J lost 0 bases, and 13 bases lay in between. From germline, CDR1 is MNHEY and CDR2 SVGAGI. CDR3 size: 15 residues. CDR3 in DNA: TGTGCCAGCAGTTCCCTACGTGACAACTCCTACGAGCAGTACTTC. As protein: CASSSLRDNSYEQYF.

The rearrangement joins TRBV6-5 to TRBJ2-7; 7 bases agree with TRBD1. The CDR3 extends over 12 amino acids. Germline loops: CDR1 MNHEY, CDR2 SVGAGI. The J segment lost 4 bases and the V segment lost 6 bases, leaving 3 bases of the junction unmatched. DNA for the CDR3: TGTGCCAGCAGCCGACAGGGATACGAGCAGTACTTC. It yields the protein CASSRQGYEQYF.

The chain employs TRBV27 and TRBJ2-3; D is possibly TRBD2 (5 bases). This CDR3 spans 13 amino acids. Germline loops: CDR1 MNHEY, CDR2 SMNVEV (reference sequence). V shed 5 bases and J shed 15 bases, with 21 bases lying between them. The CDR3 loop reads CASSPSARAREYF. The CDR3 nucleotides are TGTGCCAGCAGTCCCTCCGCCCGGGCCCGGGAATATTTT.

This clone appeared a single time. This rearrangement joins TRBV30 to TRBJ1-6; D might be TRBD1 (5 bases). Germline CDR1 is GTSNPN and CDR2 is SVGIG (reference sequence). This CDR3 is built from 13 residues. The CDR3 DNA reads TGTGCTTTGAGGGACCCTCTAAATTCACCCCTCCACTTT. Protein product: CALRDPLNSPLHF.

V usage is TRBV12-3 or TRBV12-4 and J usage is TRBJ1-6; D gene unclear. The CDR3 loop spans 12 amino acids. Deletions cut 10 bases from V and 7 bases from J, with 11 bases between. The chain's CDR3 is CATSRANSPLHF. CDR3 nucleotides: TGTGCCACCTCACGGGCCAATTCACCCCTCCACTTT.

Only one count was recorded for this clone. The chain couples TRBV11-3 to TRBJ2-7, with D possibly TRBD1 on 6 matching bases. The CDR3 spans 14 residues. Trimming left V 6 bases short and J 0 bases short, with 12 bases between. Germline CDR1 is SGHNT and CDR2 is YENEEA. The CDR3 nucleotides read TGTGCCAGCAGTTCGCACAGGGACTCCTACGAGCAGTACTTC. It specifies CASSSHRDSYEQYF. The full variable domain, with the rest looked up from reference TRBV11-3 and TRBJ2-7, is EAGVVQSPRYKIIEKKQPVAFWCNPISGHNTLYWYLQNLGQGPELLIRYENEEAVDDSQLPKDRFSAERLKGVDSTLKIQPAELGDSAVYLCASSSHRDSYEQYFGPGTRLTVT.

This chain connects TRBV25-1 to TRBJ2-3; no firm D call. Per germline, CDR1 MGHDK and CDR2 SYGVNS. CDR3 length equals 12 residues. V lost 2 bases and J lost 5, with 5 bases in between. This CDR3 is CASSEGIDTQYF. CDR3 sequence (DNA): TGTGCCAGCAGTGAAGGTATAGATACGCAGTATTTT.

The chain joins TRBV7-2 to TRBJ1-2, with a possible D match to TRBD1 (6 bases). The CDR3 spans 15 residues. V lost 2 bases and J lost 8, with 18 bases in between. The germline V gene has CDR1 SGHTA and CDR2 FQGNSA. The CDR3: CASSLTGTKGDGYTF. The CDR3 DNA sequence: TGTGCCAGCAGCTTAACCGGGACAAAGGGAGACGGCTACACCTTC. Based on the CDR3 plus reference TRBV7-2 and TRBJ1-2, the full variable domain is GAGVSQSPSNKVTEKGKDVELRCDPISGHTALYWYRQSLGQGLEFLIYFQGNSAPDKSGLPSDRFSAERTGGSVSTLTIQRTQQEDSAVYLCASSLTGTKGDGYTFGSGTRLTVV.

The gene calls are TRBV10-3 and TRBJ2-7; a possible D gene is TRBD2 (8 bases). Trimming took 0 bases from V and 5 from J, leaving 14 bases between them. The CDR3 contains 15 residues. From germline, CDR1 is ENHRY and CDR2 SYGVKD. CDR3 in DNA: TGTGCCATCAGTGAGTCGGGACTAGGGGGCCACGAGCAGTACTTC. Translation: CAISESGLGGHEQYF.

The CDR3 protein is CASKGQPISTDTQYF. The CDR3 DNA reads as TGTGCCAGCAAGGGACAACCGATTAGCACAGATACGCAGTATTTT. The chain is built from TRBV2 and TRBJ2-3, with D possibly being TRBD1 (6 bases). CDR3 length: 15 amino acids. V was cut by 7 bases and J by 0 bases, with 14 bases left in between. The V gene's germline CDR1 is SNHLY and CDR2 FYNNEI. The full variable domain, with the rest looked up from reference TRBV2 and TRBJ2-3, is EPEVTQTPSHQVTQMGQEVILRCVPISNHLYFYWYRQILGQKVEFLVSFYNNEISEKSEIFDDQFSVERPDGSNFTLKIRSTKLEDSAMYFCASKGQPISTDTQYFGPGTRLTVL.

The rearrangement uses TRBV11-2 and TRBJ1-6, with D uncertain. V dropped 1 base and J dropped 0 bases, with 4 bases sitting between them. Germline CDR1 is SGHAT and CDR2 is FQNNGV. The CDR3 loop spans 15 amino acids. CDR3: CASSLVGSYNSPLHF. The DNA of the CDR3 is TGTGCCAGCAGCTTAGTTGGCTCCTATAATTCACCCCTCCACTTT.

V gene TRBV30 combines with J gene TRBJ2-5, with TRBD1 identical over 7 bases. From germline, CDR1 is GTSNPN and CDR2 SVGIG (reference sequence). After removal of 0 bases from V and 9 bases from J, the junction contained 10 bases not matched to a gene. The CDR3 sequence is 14 residues long. CDR3 in DNA: TGTGCCTGGAGTGTAGTAACAGGGGAGAGGCCCCAGTACTTC. It specifies CAWSVVTGERPQYF. Full variable domain (remainder filled in from reference TRBV30 and TRBJ2-5): SQTIHQWPATLVQPVGSPLSLECTVEGTSNPNLYWYRQAAGRGLQLLFYSVGIGQISSEVPQNLSASRPQDRQFILSSKKLLLSDSGFYLCAWSVVTGERPQYFGPGTRLLVL.

The chain recombines TRBV6-5 with TRBJ1-1, with D unresolved. CDR1 is MNHEY and CDR2 is SVGAGI in the germline V gene. The length of the CDR3 is 13 residues. Trimming left V 2 bases short and J 2 bases short, with 6 bases between. The CDR3 sequence is CASSYTANTEAFF. The CDR3 nucleotides are TGTGCCAGCAGTTACACAGCTAACACTGAAGCTTTCTTT.

The V call is TRBV7-2, the J call TRBJ1-1, with D possibly being TRBD1 (6 bases). Germline assignment: CDR1 SGHTA and CDR2 FQGNSA. This CDR3 is built from 13 residues. The V gene lost 5 bases and the J gene lost 3 bases, with 10 bases spanning the gap. The DNA for the CDR3 is TGTGCCAGCAGCCCAGGGGTACACACTGAAGCTTTCTTT. It yields the protein CASSPGVHTEAFF.

This clone was detected only once. This CDR3 is CASSLYTGAGEKLFF. The CDR3 bases are TGTGCCAGCAGCCTTTATACAGGGGCAGGAGAAAAACTGTTTTTT. The chain employs TRBV14 and TRBJ1-4; 7 nucleotides match TRBD1. The V gene end was trimmed by 4 bases and the J gene end by 8 bases; junction bases not matched to a gene: 10. Germline CDR1 reads SGHDN; CDR2 reads FVKESK. The CDR3 totals 15 residues. The variable domain in full, with the rest retrieved from reference TRBV14 and TRBJ1-4, is EAGVTQFPSHSVIEKGQTVTLRCDPISGHDNLYWYRRVMGKEIKFLLHFVKESKQDESGMPNNRFLAERTGGTYSTLKVQPAELEDSGVYFCASSLYTGAGEKLFFGSGTQLSVL.

The CDR3 sequence is CASSQGLSSGYTF. CDR3 bases: TGTGCCAGCAGCCAAGGGTTGTCCTCGGGCTACACCTTC. The rearrangement joins TRBV3-1 (or the pseudogene TRBV3-2) to TRBJ1-2; D is ambiguous. The CDR3 is 13 residues long. CDR1 is LGHDT, CDR2 YNNKEL, per germline (reference sequence). V lost 1 base and J lost 8, with 11 bases in between.

The J gene is TRBJ2-5, the V gene TRBV2; a weak D match, TRBD2 (5 bases). Germline V gene data show CDR1 as SNHLY and CDR2 as FYNNEI. The CDR3 contains 14 residues. V lost 3 bases, J lost 4 bases, and 12 bases lay in between. CDR3: CASSESVRGETQYF. DNA of the CDR3: TGTGCCAGCAGTGAGTCGGTACGGGGAGAGACCCAGTACTTC.

The chain carries TRBV5-1 and TRBJ1-2, with 10 bases aligning to TRBD1. Per the germline V gene, CDR1 is SGHRS and CDR2 is YFSETQ. Trimming took 4 bases from V and 6 from J; bases not matched to a gene: 6. The CDR3 sequence is 14 residues long. The CDR3 nucleotides read TGCGCCAGCAGCCCGGGACAGGGGAGTGATGGCTACACCTTC. Amino acids: CASSPGQGSDGYTF.

This clone is a singleton in its sample. CDR3 region: CATRDSPLEEYF. In DNA form, the CDR3 reads TGTGCCACCAGGGACAGCCCACTTGAGGAGTACTTC. This chain connects TRBV2 to TRBJ2-7; TRBD1 matches 7 bases. The CDR3 totals 12 residues. Germline CDR1 reads SNHLY; CDR2 reads FYNNEI. J lost 11 bases, V lost 10 bases, and 14 bases had no gene match.